This TCR beta chain is from a study of cytomegalovirus exposure and HLA in healthy donors. Study overall: Researchers found that about 82% of 300 to 450 genotyped donors fell within the Caucasian-associated ancestry cluster.

A multiplex PCR was run with 60 Vbeta primers and 13 Jbeta primers. Produced via immunoSEQ multiplex PCR; TCRdb's table is partial and in-frame only. The data show around 150,000 clones, around 72% seen once. This clone came up a few times. The germline V gene has CDR1 SGHTA and CDR2 FQGNSA. The V end lost 4 bases, the J end lost 5 bases, and 17 bases lay between the germline ends. The CDR3 covers 15 residues. The donors, nominally healthy at sampling, likely had unrecorded immune exposures. This TCR derives from a man in his fifties or sixties in good health and CMV-seropositive. Sequenced input: PBMCs. The rearrangement links TRBV7-2 to TRBJ1-1, with D possibly TRBD1 on 6 matching bases. The CDR3 DNA sequence: TGTGCCAGCAGCTCCGGCAGGGGTTCCTCGACTGAAGCTTTCTTT. Its translation: CASSSGRGSSTEAFF.